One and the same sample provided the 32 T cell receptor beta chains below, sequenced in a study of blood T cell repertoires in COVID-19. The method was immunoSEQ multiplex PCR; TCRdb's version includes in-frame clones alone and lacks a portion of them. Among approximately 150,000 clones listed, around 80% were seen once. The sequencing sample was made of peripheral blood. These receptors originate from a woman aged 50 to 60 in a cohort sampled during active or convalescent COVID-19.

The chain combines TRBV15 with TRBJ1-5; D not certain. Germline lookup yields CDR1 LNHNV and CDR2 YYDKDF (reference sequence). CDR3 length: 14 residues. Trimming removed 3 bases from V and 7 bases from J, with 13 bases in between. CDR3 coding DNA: TGTGCCACCAGCAGCAACAAGGTCGGGCAGCCCCAGCATTTT. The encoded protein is CATSSNKVGQPQHF.

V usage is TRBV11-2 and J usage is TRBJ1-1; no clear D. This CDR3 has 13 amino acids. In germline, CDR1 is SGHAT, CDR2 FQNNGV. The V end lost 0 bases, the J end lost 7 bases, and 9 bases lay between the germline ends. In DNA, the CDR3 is TGTGCCAGCAGCTTAGATACGAGACTTGAAGCTTTCTTT. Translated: CASSLDTRLEAFF.

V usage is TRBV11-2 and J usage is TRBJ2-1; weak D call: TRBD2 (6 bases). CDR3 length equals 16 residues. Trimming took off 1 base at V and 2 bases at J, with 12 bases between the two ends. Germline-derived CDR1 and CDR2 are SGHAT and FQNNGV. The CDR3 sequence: CASSLGGTWTYNEQFF. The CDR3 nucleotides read TGTGCCAGCAGCTTAGGCGGGACTTGGACCTACAATGAGCAGTTCTTC.

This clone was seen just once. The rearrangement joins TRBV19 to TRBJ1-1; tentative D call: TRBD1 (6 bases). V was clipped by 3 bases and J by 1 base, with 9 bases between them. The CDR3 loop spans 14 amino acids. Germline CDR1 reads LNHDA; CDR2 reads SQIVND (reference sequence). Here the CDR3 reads CASSIGTPNTEAFF. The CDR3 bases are TGTGCCAGTAGTATTGGGACACCGAACACTGAAGCTTTCTTT.

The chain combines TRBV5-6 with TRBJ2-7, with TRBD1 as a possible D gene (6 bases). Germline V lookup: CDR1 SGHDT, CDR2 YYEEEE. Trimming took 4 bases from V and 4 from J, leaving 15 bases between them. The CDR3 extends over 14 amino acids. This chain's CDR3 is CASSRSGGAYEQYF. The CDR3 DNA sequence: TGTGCCAGCAGCCGATCTGGGGGCGCGTACGAGCAGTACTTC.

Written as DNA, the CDR3 is TGTGCCAGCTCACCACTCGCGAGGGTAGCCGGTGGCACAGATACGCAGTATTTT. Its protein is CASSPLARVAGGTDTQYF. The V call is TRBV18, the J call TRBJ2-3; a possible D gene is TRBD2 (5 bases). This CDR3 comprises 18 residues. Germline V lookup: CDR1 KGHSH, CDR2 LQKENI. The V gene lost 1 base and the J gene lost 1 base, with 18 bases spanning the gap.

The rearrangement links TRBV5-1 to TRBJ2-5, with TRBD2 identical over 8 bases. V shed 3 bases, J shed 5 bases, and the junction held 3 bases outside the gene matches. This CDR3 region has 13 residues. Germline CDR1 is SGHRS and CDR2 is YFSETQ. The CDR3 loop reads CASSSGTSETQYF. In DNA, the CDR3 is TGCGCCAGCAGCTCCGGGACTAGTGAGACCCAGTACTTC.

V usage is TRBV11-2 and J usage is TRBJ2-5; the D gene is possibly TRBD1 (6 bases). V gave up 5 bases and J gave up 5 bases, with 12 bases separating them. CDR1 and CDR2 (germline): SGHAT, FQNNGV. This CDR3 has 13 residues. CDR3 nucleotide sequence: TGTGCCAGCAGCAACAGGGCGGAGGAGACCCAGTACTTC. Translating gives CASSNRAEETQYF.

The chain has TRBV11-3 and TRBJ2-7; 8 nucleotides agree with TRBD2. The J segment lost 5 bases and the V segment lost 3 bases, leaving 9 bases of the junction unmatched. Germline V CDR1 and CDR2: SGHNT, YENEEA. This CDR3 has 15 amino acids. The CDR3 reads CASSLQAGGNHEQYF. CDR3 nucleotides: TGTGCCAGCAGCTTGCAGGCGGGGGGCAACCACGAGCAGTACTTC.

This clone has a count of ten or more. The CDR3 loop reads CASSPHNGLNTEAFF. DNA for the CDR3: TGCGCCAGCAGCCCGCACAATGGTTTGAACACTGAAGCTTTCTTT. The chain combines TRBV4-1 with TRBJ1-1; D is unresolved. V was cut by 4 bases and J by 0 bases, with 12 bases left in between. Germline CDR1 MGHRA, CDR2 YSYEKL. This CDR3 contains 15 residues.

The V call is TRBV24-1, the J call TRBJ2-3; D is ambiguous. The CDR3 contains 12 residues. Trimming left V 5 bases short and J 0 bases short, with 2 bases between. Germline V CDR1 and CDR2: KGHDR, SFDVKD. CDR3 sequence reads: CATSASTDTQYF. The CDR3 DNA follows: TGTGCCACCAGTGCGAGCACAGATACGCAGTATTTT.

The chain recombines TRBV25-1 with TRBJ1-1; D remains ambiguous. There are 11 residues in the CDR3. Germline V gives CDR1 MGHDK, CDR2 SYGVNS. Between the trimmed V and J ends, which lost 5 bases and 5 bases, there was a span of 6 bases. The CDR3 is CASSLRTEAFF. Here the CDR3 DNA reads TGTGCCAGCAGTCTCCGGACTGAAGCTTTCTTT. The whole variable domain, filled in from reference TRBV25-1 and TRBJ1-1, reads EADIYQTPRYLVIGTGKKITLECSQTMGHDKMYWYQQDPGMELHLIHYSYGVNSTEKGDLSSESTVSRIRTEHFPLTLESARPSHTSQYLCASSLRTEAFFGQGTRLTVV.

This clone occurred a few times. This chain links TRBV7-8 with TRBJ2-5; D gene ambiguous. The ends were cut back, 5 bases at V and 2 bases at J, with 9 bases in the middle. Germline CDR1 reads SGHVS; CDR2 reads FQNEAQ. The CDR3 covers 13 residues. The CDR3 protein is CASSVRIQETQYF. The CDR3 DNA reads TGTGCCAGCAGCGTCAGGATACAAGAGACCCAGTACTTC.

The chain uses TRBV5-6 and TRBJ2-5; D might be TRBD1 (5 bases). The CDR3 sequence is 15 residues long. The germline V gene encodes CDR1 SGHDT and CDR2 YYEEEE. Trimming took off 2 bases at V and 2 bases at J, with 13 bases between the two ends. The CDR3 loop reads CASSLRGRGQETQYF. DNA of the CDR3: TGTGCCAGCAGCTTACGAGGAAGGGGACAAGAGACCCAGTACTTC.

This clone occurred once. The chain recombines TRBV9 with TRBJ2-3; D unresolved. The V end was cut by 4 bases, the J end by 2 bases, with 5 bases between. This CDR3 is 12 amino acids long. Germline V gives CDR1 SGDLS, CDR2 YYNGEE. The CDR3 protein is CASSRVTDTQYF. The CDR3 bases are TGTGCCAGCAGCCGAGTCACAGATACGCAGTATTTT.

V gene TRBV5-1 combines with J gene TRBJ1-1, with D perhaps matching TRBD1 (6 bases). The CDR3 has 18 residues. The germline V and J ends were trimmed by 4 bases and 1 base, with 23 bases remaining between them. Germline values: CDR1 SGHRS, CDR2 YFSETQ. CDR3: CASSPVRGGLGSNTEAFF. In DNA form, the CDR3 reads TGCGCCAGCAGCCCCGTCCGTGGGGGCTTAGGGTCGAACACTGAAGCTTTCTTT.

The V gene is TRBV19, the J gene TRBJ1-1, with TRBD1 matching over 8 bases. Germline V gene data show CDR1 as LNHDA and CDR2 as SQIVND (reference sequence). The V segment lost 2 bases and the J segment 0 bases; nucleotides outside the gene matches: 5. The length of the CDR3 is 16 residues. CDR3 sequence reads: CASSISRTGMNTEAFF. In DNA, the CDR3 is TGTGCCAGTAGTATATCCCGGACAGGGATGAACACTGAAGCTTTCTTT.

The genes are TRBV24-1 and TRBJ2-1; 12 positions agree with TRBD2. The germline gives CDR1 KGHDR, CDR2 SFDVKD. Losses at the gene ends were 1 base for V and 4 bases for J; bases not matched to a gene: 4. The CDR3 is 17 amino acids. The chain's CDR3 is CATSDLGTSGYYNEQFF. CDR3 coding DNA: TGTGCCACCAGTGATTTAGGGACTAGCGGGTATTACAATGAGCAGTTCTTC.

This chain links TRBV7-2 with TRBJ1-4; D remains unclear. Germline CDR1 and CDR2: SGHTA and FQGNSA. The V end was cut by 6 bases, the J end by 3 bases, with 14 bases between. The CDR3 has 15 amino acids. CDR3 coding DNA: TGTGCCAGCAGTCGGGTCGGGAGCTCTAATGAAAAACTGTTTTTT. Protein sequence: CASSRVGSSNEKLFF.

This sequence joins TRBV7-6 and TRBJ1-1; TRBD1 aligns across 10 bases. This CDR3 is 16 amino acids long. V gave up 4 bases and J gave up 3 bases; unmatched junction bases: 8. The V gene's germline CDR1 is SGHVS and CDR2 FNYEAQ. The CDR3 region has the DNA TGTGCCAGCAGCTACAACCGGGACAGGGGCGACACTGAAGCTTTCTTT. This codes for CASSYNRDRGDTEAFF.

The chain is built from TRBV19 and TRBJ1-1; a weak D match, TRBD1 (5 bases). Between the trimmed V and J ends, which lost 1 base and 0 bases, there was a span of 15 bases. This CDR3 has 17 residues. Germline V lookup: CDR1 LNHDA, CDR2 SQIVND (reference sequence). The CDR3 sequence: CASSIGGDWPMNTEAFF. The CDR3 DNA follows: TGTGCCAGTAGTATAGGGGGGGACTGGCCAATGAACACTGAAGCTTTCTTT.

The CDR3 sequence: CAYRSGVENSPLHF. Written as DNA, the CDR3 is TGTGCCTACCGGTCGGGAGTTGAGAATTCACCCCTCCACTTT. V is TRBV30 and J is TRBJ1-6, with D hard to call. Trimming shortened V by 7 bases and J by 7 bases, and 17 bases separated the two germline ends. Per germline, CDR1 GTSNPN and CDR2 SVGIG (reference sequence). The CDR3 loop spans 14 amino acids.

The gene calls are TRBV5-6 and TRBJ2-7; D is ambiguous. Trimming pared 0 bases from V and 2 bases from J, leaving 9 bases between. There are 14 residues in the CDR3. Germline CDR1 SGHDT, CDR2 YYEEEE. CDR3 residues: CASSLGRPAYEQYF. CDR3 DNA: TGTGCCAGCAGCTTGGGTCGCCCGGCCTACGAGCAGTACTTC.

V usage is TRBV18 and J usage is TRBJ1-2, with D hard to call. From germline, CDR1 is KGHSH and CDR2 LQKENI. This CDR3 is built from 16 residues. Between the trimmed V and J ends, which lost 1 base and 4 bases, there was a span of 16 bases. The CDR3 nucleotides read TGTGCCAGCTCACCACAGTTTGGTGAGGGCGGCTATGGCTACACCTTC. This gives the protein CASSPQFGEGGYGYTF. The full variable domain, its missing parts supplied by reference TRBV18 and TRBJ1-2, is NAGVMQNPRHLVRRRGQEARLRCSPMKGHSHVYWYRQLPEEGLKFMVYLQKENIIDESGMPKERFSAEFPKEGPSILRIQQVVRGDSAAYFCASSPQFGEGGYGYTFGSGTRLTVV.

The CDR3 nucleotides read TGTGCCAGCAGGAGCGCTAGCGGGGGGTCCCCAGATACGCAGTATTTT. Protein: CASRSASGGSPDTQYF. The chain recombines TRBV2 with TRBJ2-3; 11 nucleotides align to TRBD2. V gave up 6 bases and J gave up 4 bases; unmatched junction bases: 9. Germline assignment: CDR1 SNHLY and CDR2 FYNNEI. This CDR3 has 16 amino acids.

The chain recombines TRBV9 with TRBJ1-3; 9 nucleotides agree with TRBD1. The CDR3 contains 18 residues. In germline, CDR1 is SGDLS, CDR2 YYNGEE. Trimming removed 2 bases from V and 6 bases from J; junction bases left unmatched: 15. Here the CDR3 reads CASSVGTGLSHRPNTIYF. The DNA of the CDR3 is TGTGCCAGCAGCGTCGGGACAGGGTTATCCCACCGGCCAAACACCATATATTTT.

CDR3 sequence reads: CASSWGQDMYEQYF. DNA for the CDR3: TGTGCCAGCAGCTGGGGACAGGACATGTACGAGCAGTACTTC. This rearrangement joins TRBV7-9 to TRBJ2-7; 8 bases are shared with TRBD1. V dropped 4 bases and J dropped 4; count of bases not matched to a gene: 6. The germline gives CDR1 SEHNR, CDR2 FQNEAQ (reference sequence). The CDR3 is 14 residues long.

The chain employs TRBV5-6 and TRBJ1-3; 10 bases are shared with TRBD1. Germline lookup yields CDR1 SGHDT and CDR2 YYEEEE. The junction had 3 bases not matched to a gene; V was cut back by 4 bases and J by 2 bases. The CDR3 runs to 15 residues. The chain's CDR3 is CASSPGTGAGNTIYF. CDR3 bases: TGTGCCAGCAGCCCCGGGACAGGGGCTGGAAACACCATATATTTT. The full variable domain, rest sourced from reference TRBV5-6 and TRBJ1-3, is DAGVTQSPTHLIKTRGQQVTLRCSPKSGHDTVSWYQQALGQGPQFIFQYYEEEERQRGNFPDRFSGHQFPNYSSELNVNALLLGDSALYLCASSPGTGAGNTIYFGEGSWLTVV.

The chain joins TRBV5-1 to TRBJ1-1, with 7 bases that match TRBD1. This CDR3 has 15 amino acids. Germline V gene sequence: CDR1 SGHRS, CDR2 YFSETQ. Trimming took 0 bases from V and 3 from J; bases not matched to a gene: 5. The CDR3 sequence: CASSLAGGSDTEAFF. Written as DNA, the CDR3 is TGCGCCAGCAGCTTGGCAGGGGGGTCGGACACTGAAGCTTTCTTT.

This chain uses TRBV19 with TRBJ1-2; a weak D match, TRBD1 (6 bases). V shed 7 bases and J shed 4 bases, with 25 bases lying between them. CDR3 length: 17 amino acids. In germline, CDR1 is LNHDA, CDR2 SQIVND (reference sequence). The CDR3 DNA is TGTGCCAGTACGCCAAGAGTATATGGGGGCTTGGGCTATGGCTACACCTTC. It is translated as CASTPRVYGGLGYGYTF. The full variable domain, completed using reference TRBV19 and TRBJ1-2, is DGGITQSPKYLFRKEGQNVTLSCEQNLNHDAMYWYRQDPGQGLRLIYYSQIVNDFQKGDIAEGYSVSREKKESFPLTVTSAQKNPTAFYLCASTPRVYGGLGYGYTFGSGTRLTVV.

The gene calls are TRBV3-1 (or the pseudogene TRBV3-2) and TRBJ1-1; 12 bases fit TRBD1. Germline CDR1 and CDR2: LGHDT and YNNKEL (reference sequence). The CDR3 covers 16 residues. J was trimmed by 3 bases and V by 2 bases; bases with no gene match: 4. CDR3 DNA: TGTGCCAGCAGCCAAAGGGACAGGGGGCCCCACACTGAAGCTTTCTTT. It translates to CASSQRDRGPHTEAFF.

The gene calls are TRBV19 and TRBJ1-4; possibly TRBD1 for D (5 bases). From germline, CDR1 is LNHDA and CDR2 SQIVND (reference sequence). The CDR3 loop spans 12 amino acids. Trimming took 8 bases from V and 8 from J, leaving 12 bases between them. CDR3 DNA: TGTGCCAGTTCGGGACTCGGGGAAAAACTGTTTTTT. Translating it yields CASSGLGEKLFF. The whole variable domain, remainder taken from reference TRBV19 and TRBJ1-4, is DGGITQSPKYLFRKEGQNVTLSCEQNLNHDAMYWYRQDPGQGLRLIYYSQIVNDFQKGDIAEGYSVSREKKESFPLTVTSAQKNPTAFYLCASSGLGEKLFFGSGTQLSVL.